This TCR beta chain is from a study of blood T cell repertoires in COVID-19. Across the whole study: Sites in the United States, Italy and Spain provided acute and convalescent COVID-19 samples. T cells, B-cell-depleted T cells, or PBMCs supplied cDNA or gDNA.

This clone was observed once. Per the original data handling: Reference gene primer amplification in the assay estimated nucleated cell counts. Generated by immunoSEQ multiplex PCR, the TCRdb table keeps only in-frame clones and is missing some. From that table come the V and J calls and clone size; the DNA was used to work out D and trimming. The sample contains more than 400,000 clones, approximately 90% of which appear only once. Trimming took 5 bases from V and 5 from J, leaving 6 bases between them. CDR3 length equals 12 residues. CDR1 and CDR2 (germline): KGHSH, LQKENI. Researchers sorted participants into cohorts using their self-reported clinical history.

Sequencing was carried out using PBMCs or T cells enriched from blood (not recorded which). The source of this sequence is a woman aged 18-29 years who had recovered from COVID-19. The chain employs TRBV18 and TRBJ1-4; D is unclear. The CDR3 nucleotides read TGTGCCAGCTCAACTCGGAATGAAAAACTGTTTTTT. Amino acid sequence: CASSTRNEKLFF.